This record looks at one T cell receptor beta chain sequence and its context. This sample is part of a study of control samples from healthy donors and cancer patients. Libraries were prepared by immunoSEQ multiplex PCR; TCRdb keeps only in-frame clonotypes and omits some of them. In the table there are about 150,000 clones, over 85% of which are singletons. The CDR3 has 13 residues. V lost 3 bases to trimming and J lost 5 bases, with 10 bases between them. CDR1 is SGHDN and CDR2 is FVKESK in the germline V gene. Sequencing input: blood. The sequence derives from a man aged 50 to 59 in good health. The V gene is TRBV14, the J gene TRBJ1-1, with unresolved D. The CDR3 loop is CASSQGLRTEAFF. In DNA form, the CDR3 reads TGTGCCAGCAGCCAGGGATTAAGGACTGAAGCTTTCTTT.